This entry lists 14 T cell receptor beta chains sequenced from one sample in a study of T cell repertoires in cytomegalovirus infection. Antigen specificity for these receptors is unknown. TCRdb reanalysed the reads using MiXCR and keeps one entry per CDR3 protein. This sample has about 920,000 distinct CDR3 sequences, with 25% to 40% found just once. The sample was cultured CD8+ T cells from PBMCs, taken from culture after CMV antigen stimulation. Receptors originate from a human donor in good health (CMV status not recorded). Some clones in this sample may be carry-over from other donors' samples.

The chain has TRBV7-4 and TRBJ2-7, with D unclear. Trimming left V 1 base short and J 7 bases short, with 14 bases between. CDR1 and CDR2 (germline): SGHVT, SQSDAQ. The CDR3 has 14 residues. The CDR3 region has the DNA TGTGCCAGCAGCTTAGATCTGACTCCTGAGGAGCAGTACTTC. As protein: CASSLDLTPEEQYF.

This clonotype has a handful of counts. This rearrangement joins TRBV27 to TRBJ1-5, with 8 nucleotides matching TRBD1. The CDR3 covers 17 residues. The trim removed 0 bases at V and 2 bases at J, leaving 6 bases unmatched. CDR1 and CDR2 from the germline V gene are MNHEY and SMNVEV (reference sequence). The CDR3 DNA sequence: TGTGCCAGCAGTTTATCCCAGGGGGCGTTAGGCAATCAGCCCCAGCATTTT. Translating gives CASSLSQGALGNQPQHF.

This clonotype was found a few times. The chain combines TRBV7-9 with TRBJ1-1, with TRBD1 matching over 10 bases. Germline V gene lookup returns CDR1 SEHNR and CDR2 FQNEAQ (reference sequence). V was clipped by 6 bases and J by 1 base; unmatched bases: 8. The CDR3 is 16 amino acids. CDR3 sequence (DNA): TGTGCCAGCAGTACCCCGACAGGGGGCTCGAACACTGAAGCTTTCTTT. This codes for CASSTPTGGSNTEAFF. Supplemented by reference TRBV7-9 and TRBJ1-1, the full variable domain reads DTGVSQNPRHKITKRGQNVTFRCDPISEHNRLYWYRQTLGQGPEFLTYFQNEAQLEKSRLLSDRFSAERPKGSFSTLEIQRTEQGDSAMYLCASSTPTGGSNTEAFFGQGTRLTVV.

The chain joins TRBV23-1 to TRBJ2-7; D gene uncertain. TRBV23-1 is treated as an ORF (open reading frame) with a function not yet certain. V was shortened by 0 bases and J by 2 bases, with 23 bases between the two germline ends. CDR3 length equals 19 residues. Written as DNA, the CDR3 is TGCGCCAGCAGTCAATCGTTTGGAGTAGGGAAATTCGACCCCTACGAGCAGTACGTC. It yields the protein CASSQSFGVGKFDPYEQYV.

This clonotype was seen ten or more times. V gene TRBV7-2 combines with J gene TRBJ2-3; 11 bases are shared with TRBD2. The V gene's germline CDR1 is SGHTA and CDR2 FQGNSA. The CDR3 spans 17 residues. J lost 9 bases, V lost 1 base, and 12 bases had no gene match. CDR3 in DNA: TGTGCCAGCAGCTTAGAGATGGAACTAGCGGGGGTTCCCACGCAGTATTTT. Amino acid sequence: CASSLEMELAGVPTQYF. Supplemented by reference TRBV7-2 and TRBJ2-3, the full variable domain reads GAGVSQSPSNKVTEKGKDVELRCDPISGHTALYWYRQSLGQGLEFLIYFQGNSAPDKSGLPSDRFSAERTGGSVSTLTIQRTQQEDSAVYLCASSLEMELAGVPTQYFGPGTRLTVL.

The chain has TRBV7-9 and TRBJ1-5; unclear D gene. CDR3 length: 12 residues. V lost 6 bases, J lost 4 bases, and 7 bases lay in between. CDR1 SEHNR and CDR2 FQNEAQ come from the germline V gene (reference sequence). CDR3 bases: TGTGCCAGCAGGTCACAGAATCAGCCCCAGCATTTT. Encoded protein: CASRSQNQPQHF.

This clonotype occurred a few times. V is TRBV7-6 and J is TRBJ1-5; tentative D call: TRBD1 (6 bases). The CDR3 totals 14 residues. V dropped 5 bases and J dropped 6 bases, with 14 bases sitting between them. Germline V gene lookup returns CDR1 SGHVS and CDR2 FNYEAQ. Here the CDR3 reads CASSIGGTGQPQHF. For the CDR3, the DNA is TGTGCCAGCAGCATAGGGGGGACGGGTCAGCCCCAGCATTTT.

This chain links TRBV6-5 with TRBJ2-5, with 9 nucleotides matching TRBD2. V shed 2 bases, J shed 5 bases, and the junction held 9 bases outside the gene matches. Germline V gene sequence: CDR1 MNHEY, CDR2 SVGAGI. The CDR3 contains 16 residues. The CDR3 coding sequence is TGTGCCAGCAGTTACACGGGGACTAGCTCAATGGAGACCCAGTACTTC. Its protein is CASSYTGTSSMETQYF.

This clonotype has just a few counts. This chain links TRBV27 with TRBJ2-7; D is unclear. The germline V gene encodes CDR1 MNHEY and CDR2 SMNVEV (reference sequence). The germline V and J ends were trimmed by 2 bases and 3 bases, with 14 bases remaining between them. The CDR3 length is 15 residues. DNA for the CDR3: TGTGCCAGCAGTTTAGAGGCAGGTCAGATCTACGAGCAGTACTTC. The encoded protein is CASSLEAGQIYEQYF.

The V gene is TRBV7-6, the J gene TRBJ1-1, with D uncertain. Trimming pared 1 base from V and 6 bases from J, leaving 12 bases between. CDR3 length equals 14 residues. Germline-derived CDR1 and CDR2 are SGHVS and FNYEAQ. The CDR3 reads CASSLGHYGAEAFF. The CDR3 DNA reads as TGTGCCAGCAGCTTAGGGCATTACGGGGCTGAAGCTTTCTTT.

Written as DNA, the CDR3 is TGTGCCGCCGGGACAGGGGATTACGAGCAGTACTTC. Translated, it gives CAAGTGDYEQYF. The chain links TRBV19 to TRBJ2-7; 10 bases map to TRBD1. CDR3 length: 12 residues. The junction had 5 bases not matched to a gene; V was cut back by 11 bases and J by 4 bases. CDR1 and CDR2 from the germline V gene are LNHDA and SQIVND (reference sequence).

This clonotype appeared many times. V gene TRBV7-9 combines with J gene TRBJ2-1; TRBD1 agrees at 9 bases. This CDR3 is 16 amino acids long. V trimming: 6 bases; J trimming: 7 bases; junction bases outside the gene matches: 13. The germline gives CDR1 SEHNR, CDR2 FQNEAQ (reference sequence). The DNA of the CDR3 is TGTGCCAGCAGACCTACAGGGGGCGGGGAGCGGAATGAGCAGTTCTTC. It yields the protein CASRPTGGGERNEQFF.

This clonotype was seen a handful of times. The chain recombines TRBV12-3 or TRBV12-4 with TRBJ2-1; D is ambiguous. This CDR3 is 15 amino acids long. The V and J ends lost 6 bases and 3 bases respectively, with 15 bases between them. CDR3 amino acids: CASSPSVAGYNEQFF. DNA for the CDR3: TGTGCCAGCAGCCCGAGCGTCGCTGGCTACAATGAGCAGTTCTTC.

This clonotype was observed many times. The rearrangement uses TRBV13 and TRBJ2-6; TRBD2 matches 9 bases. The length of the CDR3 is 21 residues. CDR1 is PRHDT and CDR2 is FYEKMQ in the germline V gene (reference sequence). V trimming: 5 bases; J trimming: 0 bases; junction bases outside the gene matches: 17. The CDR3 spells CASSIRGGYSGGSSGANVLTF. As DNA, the CDR3 is TGTGCCAGCAGCATCCGAGGGGGATATAGCGGGGGTAGCTCTGGGGCCAACGTCCTGACTTTC. Filled out from reference TRBV13 and TRBJ2-6, the complete variable domain reads AAGVIQSPRHLIKEKRETATLKCYPIPRHDTVYWYQQGPGQDPQFLISFYEKMQSDKGSIPDRFSAQQFSDYHSELNMSSLELGDSALYFCASSIRGGYSGGSSGANVLTFGAGSRLTVL.